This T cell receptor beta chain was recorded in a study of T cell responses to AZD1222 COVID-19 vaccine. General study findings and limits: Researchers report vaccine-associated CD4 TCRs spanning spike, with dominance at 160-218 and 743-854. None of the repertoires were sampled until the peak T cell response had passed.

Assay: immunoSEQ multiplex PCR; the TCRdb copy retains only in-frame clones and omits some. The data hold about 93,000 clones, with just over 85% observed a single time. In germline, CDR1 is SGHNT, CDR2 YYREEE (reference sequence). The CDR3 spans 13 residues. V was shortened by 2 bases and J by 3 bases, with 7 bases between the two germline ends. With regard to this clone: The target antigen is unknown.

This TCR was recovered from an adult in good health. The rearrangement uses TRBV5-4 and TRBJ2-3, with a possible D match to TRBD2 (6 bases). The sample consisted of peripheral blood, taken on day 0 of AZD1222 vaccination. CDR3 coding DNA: TGTGCCAGCAGCTTCGGGGGAACAGATACGCAGTATTTT. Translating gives CASSFGGTDTQYF.